This T cell receptor (beta chain) comes out of a study of response to subunit inactivated influenza vaccine (dated 2018 in TCRdb). Turning to the overall study: The study used deep quantitative T cell receptor repertoire profiling to track responses to a trivalent subunit inactivated influenza vaccine.

On the study overall, not on this receptor specifically: The authors suggested that each seasonal influenza vaccination may recruit only a limited number of new T cells.

As for this clonotype: Its antigen remains unidentified. No base qualities exist here, and no much larger clone lies one base off it.

CDR1 and CDR2 (SGHRS, YFSETQ) derive from the germline V gene. The germline ends are 11 bases apart after V is trimmed by 0 bases and J by 6 bases. From its cysteine to its phenylalanine, the CDR3 spans 14 amino acids. Here the CDR3 DNA is all that survives: 42 bases in frame from base 1. Library construction relied on RT-PCR. The sample was run on an Illumina HiSeq 2500. TCRdb took the public reads, trimmed them with fastp at Q25, ran MiXCR for clone calling and kept in-frame beta chains. Merged by CDR3 protein, the rows form single entries marked with the most common genes and DNA. The sample table holds about 700,000 distinct CDR3 sequences, of which approximately 15% were seen once. The ten largest clones add up to less than 7% of the sample.

This TCR derives from a man over 45 who received an inactivated influenza vaccine. Donor details come from another sample of the same person, matched by shared clones. The chain employs TRBV5-1 and TRBJ2-3; 6 matching bases give a weak D call of TRBD2. This specimen consisted of PBMCs from blood, obtained 14 days before vaccination. The CDR3 region has the sequence CASSLVGGVDTQYF. In nucleotide form, the sequence is TGCGCCAGCAGCTTGGTCGGAGGGGTGGATACGCAGTATTTT.